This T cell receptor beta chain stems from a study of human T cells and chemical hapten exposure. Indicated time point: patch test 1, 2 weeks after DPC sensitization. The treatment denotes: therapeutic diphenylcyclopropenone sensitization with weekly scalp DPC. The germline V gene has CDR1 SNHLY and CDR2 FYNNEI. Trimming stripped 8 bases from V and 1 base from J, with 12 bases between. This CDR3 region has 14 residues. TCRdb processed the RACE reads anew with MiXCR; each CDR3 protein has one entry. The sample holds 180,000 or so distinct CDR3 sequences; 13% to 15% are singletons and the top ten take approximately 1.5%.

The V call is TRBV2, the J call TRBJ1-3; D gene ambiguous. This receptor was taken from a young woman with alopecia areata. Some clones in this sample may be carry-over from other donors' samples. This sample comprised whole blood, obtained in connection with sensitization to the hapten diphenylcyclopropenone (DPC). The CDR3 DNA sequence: TGTGCCAGCGGTAGGGATTCATCTGGAAACACCATATATTTT. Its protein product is CASGRDSSGNTIYF. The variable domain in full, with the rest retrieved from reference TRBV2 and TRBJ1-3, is EPEVTQTPSHQVTQMGQEVILRCVPISNHLYFYWYRQILGQKVEFLVSFYNNEISEKSEIFDDQFSVERPDGSNFTLKIRSTKLEDSAMYFCASGRDSSGNTIYFGEGSWLTVV.